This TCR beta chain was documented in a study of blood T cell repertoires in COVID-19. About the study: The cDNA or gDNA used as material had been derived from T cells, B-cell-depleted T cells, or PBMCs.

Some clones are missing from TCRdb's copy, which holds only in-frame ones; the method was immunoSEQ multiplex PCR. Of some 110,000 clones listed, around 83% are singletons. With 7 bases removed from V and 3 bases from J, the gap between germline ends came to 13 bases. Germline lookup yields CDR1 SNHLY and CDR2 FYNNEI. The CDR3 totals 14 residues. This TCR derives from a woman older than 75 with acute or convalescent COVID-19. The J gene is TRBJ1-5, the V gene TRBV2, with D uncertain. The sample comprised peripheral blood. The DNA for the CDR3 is TGTGCCAGCAAAGTGGAGTCTCTCAATCAGCCCCAGCATTTT. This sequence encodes CASKVESLNQPQHF.